This TCR beta chain is from a study of blood T cell repertoires in COVID-19. Overall study: Donors in the United States, Italy and Spain gave samples during acute or convalescent COVID-19. Sample material is recorded as cDNA or gDNA derived from T cells, B-cell-depleted T cells, or PBMCs.

TCRdb's table, derived via immunoSEQ multiplex PCR, lists solely in-frame clones and lacks some. Of about 190,000 clones in the sample, roughly 78% are singletons; the top ten hold 2.5% to 3%. In germline, CDR1 is MNHEY, CDR2 SMNVEV (reference sequence). This CDR3 comprises 14 residues. V lost 0 bases, J lost 0 bases, and 6 bases lay in between. This TCR was sampled from a woman at least 80 years old with active or convalescent COVID-19. Sequenced input: peripheral blood. This chain joins TRBV27 and TRBJ2-7; weak D call: TRBD1 (5 bases). CDR3 DNA sequence: TGTGCCAGCAGTTTATCCGACAGCTCCTACGAGCAGTACTTC. It yields the protein CASSLSDSSYEQYF.